The subject of this entry is one T cell receptor (beta chain). Its antigen remains unidentified. This specimen belongs to a study of cytomegalovirus exposure and HLA in healthy donors. The wider study: Earlier, 150 million to 200 million T cells were analyzed, and fewer than 120 million unique TCR beta sequences were found among them. General study points: The authors excluded some V segments, including TRBV6-2 and TRBV6-3, as indistinguishable. The study put 150 to 200 TCR beta chains on its list as cytomegalovirus-associated.

The PCR used 60 Vbeta and 13 Jbeta primers. Method: immunoSEQ multiplex PCR; TCRdb's copy keeps in-frame clones and lacks some. The sample contains about 130,000 clones, 60% to 80% of which appear only once. V lost 4 bases, J lost 7 bases, and 11 bases stayed unmatched. This CDR3 region has 16 residues. Germline values: CDR1 MNHNS, CDR2 SASEGT. Sequenced: PBMCs. The gene calls are TRBV6-1 and TRBJ2-1, with 9 bases lining up with TRBD2. The source is a male donor in good health and CMV-seronegative. CDR3 sequence: CASSGGGAGGRNEQFF. Here the CDR3 DNA reads TGTGCCAGCAGTGGAGGCGGCGCGGGGGGGAGAAATGAGCAGTTCTTC.